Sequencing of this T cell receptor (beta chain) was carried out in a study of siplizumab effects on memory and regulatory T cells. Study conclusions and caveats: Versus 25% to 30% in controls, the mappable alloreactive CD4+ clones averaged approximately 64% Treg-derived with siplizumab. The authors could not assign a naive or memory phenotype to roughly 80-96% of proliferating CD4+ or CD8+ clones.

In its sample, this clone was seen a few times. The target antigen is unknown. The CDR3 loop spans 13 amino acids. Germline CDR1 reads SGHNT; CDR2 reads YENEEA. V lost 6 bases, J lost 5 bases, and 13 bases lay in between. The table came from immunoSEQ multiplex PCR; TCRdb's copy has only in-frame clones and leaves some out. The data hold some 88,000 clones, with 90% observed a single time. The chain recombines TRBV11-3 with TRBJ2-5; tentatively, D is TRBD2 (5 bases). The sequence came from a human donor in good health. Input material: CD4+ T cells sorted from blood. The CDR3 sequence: CASSQPPGETQYF. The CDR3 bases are TGTGCCAGCAGTCAGCCCCCGGGGGAGACCCAGTACTTC.